The 28 T cell receptor beta chains reported below all come from one sample, sequenced in a study of identical twins. TCRdb redid the calling of the 5' RACE reads with MiXCR, one entry per CDR3 protein. Of around 1.7 million distinct CDR3 sequences listed, more than 30% were seen once; the top ten hold more than 0.25%. Sample: cord blood. These receptors originate from a newborn girl in good health.

This chain joins TRBV20-1 and TRBJ2-2; D possibly corresponds to TRBD2 (6 bases). The CDR3 sequence is 12 residues long. In germline, CDR1 is DFQATT, CDR2 SNEGSKA (reference sequence). V was pared by 5 bases and J by 8 bases, with 12 bases between. CDR3: CSASGLSGELFF. For the CDR3, the DNA is TGCAGTGCTTCCGGACTATCTGGGGAGCTGTTTTTT.

This rearrangement joins TRBV27 to TRBJ1-6, with 9 positions matching TRBD1. The CDR3 is 15 residues long. The junction had 8 bases not matched to a gene; V was cut back by 8 bases and J by 6 bases. Germline-derived CDR1 and CDR2 are MNHEY and SMNVEV (reference sequence). The CDR3 loop is CASSRRTGVNSPLHF. The CDR3 DNA reads TGTGCCAGCTCCCGCAGGACAGGGGTTAATTCACCCCTCCACTTT.

This clonotype was found a few times. The V gene is TRBV4-2, the J gene TRBJ2-7; TRBD2 aligns across 12 bases. V shed 1 base and J 4 bases; nucleotides not matched to a gene: 2. This CDR3 is built from 15 residues. Germline V gene sequence: CDR1 LGHNA, CDR2 YNFKEQ. CDR3 nucleotides: TGTGCCAGCAGCCAAGCTAGCGGGGGGGATTACGAGCAGTACTTC. It yields the protein CASSQASGGDYEQYF.

The chain links TRBV7-2 to TRBJ2-5; tentatively, D is TRBD2 (5 bases). The ends were cut back, 6 bases at V and 1 base at J, with 9 bases in the middle. The CDR3 length is 13 residues. Germline CDR1 and CDR2: SGHTA and FQGNSA. This CDR3 reads CASSSAIQETQYF. CDR3 sequence (DNA): TGTGCCAGCAGTAGCGCTATCCAAGAGACCCAGTACTTC.

The chain links TRBV6-8 to TRBJ2-1; D perhaps matches TRBD2 (6 bases). CDR3 length: 16 amino acids. Trimming cost V 0 bases and J 6 bases, with 15 bases left between them. CDR1 is MNHGY, CDR2 SAAAGT, per germline. DNA of the CDR3: TGTGCCAGCAGTTACTCGACACGGTGGGGAGGCAATGAGCAGTTCTTC. Translating it yields CASSYSTRWGGNEQFF.

The chain employs TRBV12-3 or TRBV12-4 and TRBJ2-1, with unresolved D. V was trimmed by 3 bases and J by 6 bases, leaving 9 bases between them. This CDR3 has 13 residues. The CDR3 sequence: CASSLDWLNEQFF. CDR3 in DNA: TGTGCCAGCAGTTTGGATTGGCTCAATGAGCAGTTCTTC.

The gene calls are TRBV20-1 and TRBJ2-7; 11 bases match TRBD1. Germline CDR1 DFQATT, CDR2 SNEGSKA (reference sequence). CDR3 size: 15 residues. The J segment lost 2 bases and the V segment lost 6 bases, leaving 9 bases of the junction unmatched. The CDR3 loop is CSAKTEDRGPYEQYF. The CDR3 DNA follows: TGCAGTGCCAAAACCGAGGACAGGGGGCCCTACGAGCAGTACTTC.

This clonotype came up a few times. This chain links TRBV25-1 with TRBJ1-4; no firm D call. CDR1 and CDR2 from the germline V gene are MGHDK and SYGVNS. The CDR3 contains 15 residues. V was cut by 2 bases and J by 0 bases, with 7 bases left in between. CDR3 region: CASSETGATNEKLFF. The CDR3 DNA reads as TGTGCCAGCAGTGAAACCGGTGCAACTAATGAAAAACTGTTTTTT. Based on the CDR3 plus reference TRBV25-1 and TRBJ1-4, the full variable domain is EADIYQTPRYLVIGTGKKITLECSQTMGHDKMYWYQQDPGMELHLIHYSYGVNSTEKGDLSSESTVSRIRTEHFPLTLESARPSHTSQYLCASSETGATNEKLFFGSGTQLSVL.

Turning to this clonotype: A single base separates this from a much larger clone, so it may be a read error. V is TRBV4-1 and J is TRBJ2-3; 11 positions match TRBD2. Germline V gives CDR1 MGHRA, CDR2 YSYEKL. The CDR3 runs to 17 residues. The chain's CDR3 is CASSQVPTSGRGDAQYF. In DNA form, the CDR3 reads TGCGCCAGCAGCCAAGTCCCCACTAGCGGGAGAGGAGATGCGCAGTATTTT.

This chain links TRBV4-2 with TRBJ1-4, with 12 nucleotides matching TRBD1. V lost 1 base to trimming and J lost 5 bases; unmatched junction nucleotides: 2. The length of the CDR3 is 16 residues. Germline V gene data show CDR1 as LGHNA and CDR2 as YNFKEQ. Written as DNA, the CDR3 is TGTGCCAGCAGCCAAGGGGACAGGGGGCGGAATGAAAAACTGTTTTTT. Protein: CASSQGDRGRNEKLFF.

This clonotype was seen more than once but under ten times. The rearrangement links TRBV29-1 to TRBJ1-2; tentatively, D is TRBD1 (6 bases). CDR1 and CDR2 (germline): SQVTM, ANQGSEA. Between the trimmed V and J ends, which lost 4 bases and 4 bases, there was a span of 13 bases. The CDR3 runs to 13 residues. The DNA of the CDR3 is TGCAGCGTTGTTACAGGGTCGGGCTATGGCTACACCTTC. This sequence encodes CSVVTGSGYGYTF.

The V gene is TRBV7-9, the J gene TRBJ2-7; 7 positions agree with TRBD1. The V gene's germline CDR1 is SEHNR and CDR2 FQNEAQ (reference sequence). The CDR3 sequence is 15 residues long. V shed 4 bases, J shed 0 bases, and the junction held 6 bases outside the gene matches. CDR3 sequence (DNA): TGTGCCAGCAGCTCAATCGGGACAGCCTCCTACGAGCAGTACTTC. It specifies CASSSIGTASYEQYF. Variable domain in full (rest from reference TRBV7-9 and TRBJ2-7): DTGVSQNPRHKITKRGQNVTFRCDPISEHNRLYWYRQTLGQGPEFLTYFQNEAQLEKSRLLSDRFSAERPKGSFSTLEIQRTEQGDSAMYLCASSSIGTASYEQYFGPGTRLTVT.

This clonotype came up a few times. This chain joins TRBV24-1 and TRBJ2-7; the D is unclear. Trimming cost V 3 bases and J 3 bases, with 8 bases left between them. Germline V CDR1 and CDR2: KGHDR, SFDVKD. The CDR3 spans 13 residues. The CDR3 sequence is CATSDTTRYEQYF. In nucleotides, the CDR3 is TGTGCCACCAGTGATACGACTCGCTACGAGCAGTACTTC.

This clonotype was counted only a few times. The gene calls are TRBV20-1 and TRBJ1-2, with 8 bases that match TRBD1. V shed 4 bases and J 4 bases; nucleotides not matched to a gene: 5. Germline loops: CDR1 DFQATT, CDR2 SNEGSKA (reference sequence). The CDR3 spans 13 residues. CDR3 sequence: CSAKSGTGYGYTF. CDR3 coding DNA: TGCAGTGCTAAGTCCGGGACAGGCTATGGCTACACCTTC.

This clonotype turned up a few times. The CDR3: CSAAISGGTDTQYF. Written as DNA, the CDR3 is TGCAGTGCGGCAATTAGCGGGGGAACAGATACGCAGTATTTT. The V call is TRBV20-1, the J call TRBJ2-3; 9 positions match TRBD2. Looked up from germline, CDR1 is DFQATT and CDR2 is SNEGSKA (reference sequence). The CDR3 spans 14 residues. Germline trimming cut 6 bases from V and 3 bases from J; bases unmatched to any gene: 7.

In nucleotides, the CDR3 is TGCAGTGCTAGAGGGTCGAGACAGTATGATGCCTACGAGCAGTACTTC. This sequence encodes CSARGSRQYDAYEQYF. J is TRBJ2-7 and V is TRBV20-1; a possible D gene is TRBD1 (5 bases). CDR1 DFQATT and CDR2 SNEGSKA come from the germline V gene (reference sequence). V lost 1 base and J lost 2, with 18 bases in between. The CDR3 consists of 16 residues.

The chain carries TRBV6-1 and TRBJ2-1; 7 positions match TRBD1. Germline assignment: CDR1 MNHNS and CDR2 SASEGT. Trimming removed 9 bases from V and 5 bases from J; junction bases left unmatched: 13. The CDR3 has 15 residues. The CDR3 nucleotides are TGTGCCAGTTATTCTAACAGGGGACGGGACAATGAGCAGTTCTTC. Translated, it gives CASYSNRGRDNEQFF.

In regard to this clonotype: The junction departs from germline at one end; a sequencing error may be responsible. The rearrangement uses TRBV3-1 and TRBJ2-1; D is uncertain. Germline V gives CDR1 LGHDT, CDR2 YNNKEL (reference sequence). The CDR3 runs to 15 residues. The CDR3 spells CASSLGPSSYNKQFF. In DNA form, the CDR3 reads TGTGCCAGCAGCCTCGGGCCGAGCTCCTACAATAAGCAGTTCTTC.

Only a few counts were recorded for this clonotype. The chain links TRBV12-3 or TRBV12-4 to TRBJ1-5, with 7 bases identical to TRBD1. This CDR3 spans 19 amino acids. After removal of 3 bases from V and 1 base from J, the junction contained 15 bases not matched to a gene. For the CDR3, the DNA is TGTGCCAGCAGTTTGGGTGGAGGGGGCAGGGTGGGGAGCAATCAGCCCCAGCATTTT. It is translated as CASSLGGGGRVGSNQPQHF.

The table lists this clonotype with a few counts. The J gene is TRBJ2-7, the V gene TRBV4-2; 10 positions match TRBD1. CDR3 size: 16 residues. After removal of 0 bases from V and 2 bases from J, the junction contained 4 bases not matched to a gene. Germline values: CDR1 LGHNA, CDR2 YNFKEQ. CDR3 in DNA: TGTGCCAGCAGCCAAGAAGGGGACAGGGGAGCCTACGAGCAGTACTTC. As protein: CASSQEGDRGAYEQYF.

The V gene is TRBV4-1, the J gene TRBJ2-5; D unresolved. Germline assignment: CDR1 MGHRA and CDR2 YSYEKL. V shed 4 bases and J shed 4 bases, with 10 bases lying between them. The CDR3 runs 13 residues. This chain's CDR3 is CASSPEMAETQYF. The CDR3 coding sequence is TGCGCCAGCAGCCCAGAGATGGCAGAGACCCAGTACTTC.

The table lists this clonotype with a few counts. This chain joins TRBV4-2 and TRBJ2-1, with 9 nucleotides matching TRBD2. Germline V gene sequence: CDR1 LGHNA, CDR2 YNFKEQ. The CDR3 runs 17 residues. V dropped 2 bases and J dropped 2; count of bases not matched to a gene: 7. Here the CDR3 reads CASSQPRTSAAYNEQFF. The CDR3 coding sequence is TGTGCCAGCAGCCAACCGAGGACTAGCGCAGCCTACAATGAGCAGTTCTTC.

The chain is built from TRBV25-1 and TRBJ1-1; 8 bases match TRBD1. With 7 bases clipped from V and 4 bases from J, the junction kept 8 bases outside the gene matches. The germline V gene encodes CDR1 MGHDK and CDR2 SYGVNS. This CDR3 region has 14 residues. CDR3 protein: CASIPQGGGTEAFF. As DNA, the CDR3 is TGTGCCAGCATTCCACAGGGGGGTGGCACTGAAGCTTTCTTT.

Remarks on this clonotype: The junction does not match germline at one end; this may be a read error. The chain is built from TRBV10-3 and TRBJ1-2; a possible D gene is TRBD1 (5 bases). CDR3 length equals 13 residues. CDR1 is ENHRY, CDR2 SYGVKD, per germline. CDR3 nucleotides: TGTGCCGTCAGCCCCGGGACTGGCTATGGCTACACCTTC. Amino acid sequence: CAVSPGTGYGYTF.

This chain connects TRBV18 to TRBJ2-3, with a weak D call TRBD1 (5 bases). V lost 3 bases, J lost 5 bases, and 18 bases lay in between. This CDR3 has 16 amino acids. Germline CDR1 and CDR2: KGHSH and LQKENI. CDR3: CASSPLRQRWGDTQYF. CDR3 DNA sequence: TGTGCCAGCTCACCGCTTAGACAGCGTTGGGGAGATACGCAGTATTTT.

This clonotype was found once. One junction end disagrees with the germline gene, perhaps due to a read error. V usage is TRBV7-2 and J usage is TRBJ1-5; D is perhaps TRBD1 (6 bases). The CDR3 is 15 residues long. CDR1 and CDR2 from the germline V gene are SGHTA and FQGNSA. This CDR3 reads CAGSLSRGHNQPQHF. CDR3 sequence (DNA): TGTGCCGGCAGCTTAAGCAGGGGCCACAATCAGCCCCAGCATTTT.

The rearrangement links TRBV6-1 to TRBJ2-1, with 11 bases that match TRBD2. The trim removed 0 bases at V and 3 bases at J, leaving 4 bases unmatched. Germline CDR1 MNHNS, CDR2 SASEGT. The CDR3 sequence is 17 residues long. The CDR3 sequence is CASSEAASGGNYNEQFF. The DNA of the CDR3 is TGTGCCAGCAGTGAAGCGGCTAGCGGGGGGAACTACAATGAGCAGTTCTTC.

This sequence joins TRBV5-4 and TRBJ1-2; 8 bases align to TRBD1. The CDR3 contains 15 residues. Germline V CDR1 and CDR2: SGHNT, YYREEE (reference sequence). J gave up 4 bases and V 0 bases, and 5 bases lay outside the gene matches. The CDR3 DNA is TGTGCCAGCAGCTTGGCAGGGGGCAGCCTCTATGGCTACACCTTC. It specifies CASSLAGGSLYGYTF.